This TCR beta chain was sequenced for a study of regulatory T cells in long-lasting Graves disease. For the study at large: Freshly diagnosed Graves' patients had used antithyroid drugs for under 3 months.

Study results and limitations: Sharing of public clonotypes was greater in persistent patients (more than 2,500) than in new patients (almost 1,000). Only peripheral blood was studied, not thyroid tissue.

The germline V and J ends were trimmed by 0 bases and 1 base, with 4 bases remaining between them. From germline, CDR1 is SGHNT and CDR2 YYREEE (reference sequence). This CDR3 has 13 amino acids. TCR beta libraries were built with iRepertoire HTBI primers and Arm-PCR of CDR3 regions. In TCRdb, the multiplex PCR reads were re-called with MiXCR into one record per CDR3 protein. The profile shows about 420,000 distinct CDR3 sequences, about 15% of them singletons. This clonotype has more than one count but fewer than ten. The antigen is not known. The time point is: newly diagnosed GD, antithyroid drugs for less than 3 months. After RNA was extracted from PBMCs, the TCR library was made from it. The patients included were those that came from an endocrinology department in Xi'an, China. Another study also made use of these data, one on T cells in Graves' hyperthyroidism and ophthalmopathy.

The chain carries TRBV5-4 and TRBJ1-1, with unresolved D. Sample: peripheral blood mononuclear cells (PBMCs), taken at new diagnosis, from a patient treated with antithyroid drugs. The sequence was collected from a woman aged 18-30 years with Graves disease. CDR3: CASSLDENTEAFF. The CDR3 bases are TGTGCCAGCAGCTTGGACGAGAACACTGAAGCTTTCTTT.